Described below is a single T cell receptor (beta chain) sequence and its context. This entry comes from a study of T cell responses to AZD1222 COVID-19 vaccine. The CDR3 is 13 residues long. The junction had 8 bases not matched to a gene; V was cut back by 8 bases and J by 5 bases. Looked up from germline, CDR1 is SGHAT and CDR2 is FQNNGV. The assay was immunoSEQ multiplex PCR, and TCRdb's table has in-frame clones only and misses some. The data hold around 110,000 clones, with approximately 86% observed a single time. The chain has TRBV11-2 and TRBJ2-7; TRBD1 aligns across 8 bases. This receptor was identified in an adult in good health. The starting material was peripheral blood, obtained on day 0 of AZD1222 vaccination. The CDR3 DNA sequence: TGTGCCAGCGATAGGACAGGGCGGAACGAGCAGTACTTC. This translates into CASDRTGRNEQYF.